This record covers a single T cell receptor (beta chain). Germline V gives CDR1 KGHDR, CDR2 SFDVKD. V was shortened by 3 bases and J by 4 bases, with 14 bases between the two germline ends. The CDR3 has 16 residues. This record comes from a study of control samples from healthy donors and cancer patients. Sequencing was performed with immunoSEQ multiplex PCR; in TCRdb, only in-frame clones are kept and a portion is missing. The sample has fewer than 200,000 clones, roughly 92% seen once. The source is a man between 25 and 39 years old in good health. The V call is TRBV24-1, the J call TRBJ1-4, with D maybe TRBD1 (5 bases). Sequenced material: blood. CDR3 loop: CATSDDRDGSNEKLFF. CDR3 DNA: TGTGCCACCAGTGATGACCGGGACGGCAGTAATGAAAAACTGTTTTTT.